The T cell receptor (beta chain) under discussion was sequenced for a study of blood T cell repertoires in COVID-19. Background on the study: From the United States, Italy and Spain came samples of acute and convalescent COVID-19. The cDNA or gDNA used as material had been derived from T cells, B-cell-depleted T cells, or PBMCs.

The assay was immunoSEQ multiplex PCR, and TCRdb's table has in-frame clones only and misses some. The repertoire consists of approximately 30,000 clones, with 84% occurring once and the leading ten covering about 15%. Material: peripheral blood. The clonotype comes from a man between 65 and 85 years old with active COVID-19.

CDR3 sequence reads: CATSRDMAADQPQHF. The CDR3 DNA sequence: TGTGCCACCAGCAGAGATATGGCCGCGGATCAGCCCCAGCATTTT. V usage is TRBV15 and J usage is TRBJ1-5; D not certain. This CDR3 is 15 amino acids long. Germline lookup yields CDR1 LNHNV and CDR2 YYDKDF (reference sequence). V lost 0 bases and J lost 5, with 11 bases in between.